The present TCR beta chain was sequenced within a study of human T cells and chemical hapten exposure. Time point meaning: healthy volunteer bleed at 2 weeks. Blood, whole and unfractionated, served as the source for total RNA extraction. TCRdb used MiXCR to reprocess the RACE reads, holding one entry per CDR3 protein. The repertoire holds over 100,000 distinct CDR3 sequences, approximately 8.3% seen once, with around 1.9% in the top ten. This clonotype was detected many times. The receptor was derived from a male donor in good health. Some clones in this sample may be carry-over from other donors' samples. Input material: whole blood.

CDR3 in DNA: TGCGCCAGCAGCCAAGCGACGAATCCCCACTATGGCTACACCTTC. Translation gives CASSQATNPHYGYTF. V usage is TRBV4-1 and J usage is TRBJ1-2; unclear D gene. With 1 base removed from V and 3 bases from J, the gap between germline ends came to 12 bases. The germline V gene has CDR1 MGHRA and CDR2 YSYEKL. The CDR3 has 15 amino acids.